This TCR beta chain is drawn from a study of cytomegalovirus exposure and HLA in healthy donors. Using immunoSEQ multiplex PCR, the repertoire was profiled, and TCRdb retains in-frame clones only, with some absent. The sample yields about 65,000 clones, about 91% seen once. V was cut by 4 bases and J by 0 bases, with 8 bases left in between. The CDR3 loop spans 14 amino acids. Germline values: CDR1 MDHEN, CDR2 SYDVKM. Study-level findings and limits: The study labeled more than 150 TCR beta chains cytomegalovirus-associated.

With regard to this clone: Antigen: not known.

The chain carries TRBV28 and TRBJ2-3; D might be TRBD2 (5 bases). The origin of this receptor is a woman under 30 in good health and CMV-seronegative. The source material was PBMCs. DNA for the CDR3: TGTGCCAGCAGTTCACTAGACAGCACAGATACGCAGTATTTT. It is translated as CASSSLDSTDTQYF.